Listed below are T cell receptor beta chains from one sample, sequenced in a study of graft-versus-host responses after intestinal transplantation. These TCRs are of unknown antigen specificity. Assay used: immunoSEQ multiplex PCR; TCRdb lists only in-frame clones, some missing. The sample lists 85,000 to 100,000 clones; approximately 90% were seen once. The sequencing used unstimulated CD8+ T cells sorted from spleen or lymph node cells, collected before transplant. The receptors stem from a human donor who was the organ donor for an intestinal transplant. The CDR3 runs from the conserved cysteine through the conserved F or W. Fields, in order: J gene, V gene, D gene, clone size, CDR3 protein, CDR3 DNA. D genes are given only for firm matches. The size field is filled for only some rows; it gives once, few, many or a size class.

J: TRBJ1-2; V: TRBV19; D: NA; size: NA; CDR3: CASSITAIYGYTF; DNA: TGTGCCAGTAGTATCACAGCTATCTATGGCTACACCTTC
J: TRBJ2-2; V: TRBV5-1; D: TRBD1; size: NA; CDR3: CASSFTGVGTGELFF; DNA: TGCGCCAGCAGCTTTACAGGGGTGGGCACCGGGGAGCTGTTTTTT
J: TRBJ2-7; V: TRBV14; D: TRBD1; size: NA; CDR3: CASSPYQGAPGDEQYF; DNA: TGTGCCAGCAGCCCATACCAGGGGGCGCCCGGGGACGAGCAGTACTTC
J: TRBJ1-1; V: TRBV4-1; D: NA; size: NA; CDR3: CASSQGQNTEAFF; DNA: TGCGCCAGCAGCCAAGGACAGAACACTGAAGCTTTCTTT
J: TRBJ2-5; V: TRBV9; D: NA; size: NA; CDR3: CASSAGTELSGETQYF; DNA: TGTGCCAGCAGCGCGGGAACAGAACTGAGTGGAGAGACCCAGTACTTC
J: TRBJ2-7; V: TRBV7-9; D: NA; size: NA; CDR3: CASSLSVYEQYF; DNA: TGTGCCAGCAGCTTATCCGTATACGAGCAGTACTTC
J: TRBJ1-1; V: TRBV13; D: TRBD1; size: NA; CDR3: CASSFRTGRTEAFF; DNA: TGTGCCAGCAGCTTTCGGACAGGGCGTACTGAAGCTTTCTTT
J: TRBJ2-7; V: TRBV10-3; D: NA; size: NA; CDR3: CAISEPPLDTHEQYF; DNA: TGTGCCATCAGTGAGCCCCCCCTGGACACTCACGAGCAGTACTTC
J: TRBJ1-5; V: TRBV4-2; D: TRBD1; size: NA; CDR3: CASSQDSRGRPQHF; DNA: TGTGCCAGCAGCCAAGATTCCAGGGGGCGACCCCAGCATTTT
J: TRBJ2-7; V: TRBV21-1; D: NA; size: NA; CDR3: CASSPGQGDEQYF; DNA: TGTGCCAGCAGCCCTGGACAGGGTGACGAGCAGTACTTC
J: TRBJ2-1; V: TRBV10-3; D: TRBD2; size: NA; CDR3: CAISESLGDSGRAYNEQFF; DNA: TGTGCCATCAGTGAGTCGCTGGGTGATAGCGGGAGGGCCTACAATGAGCAGTTCTTC
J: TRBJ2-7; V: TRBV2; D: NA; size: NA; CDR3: CASQFGGGTYEQYF; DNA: TGTGCCAGCCAATTCGGGGGTGGAACGTACGAGCAGTACTTC
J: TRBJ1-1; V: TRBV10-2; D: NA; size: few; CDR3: CASGGDTEAFF; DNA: TGCGCCAGCGGAGGGGACACTGAAGCTTTCTTT
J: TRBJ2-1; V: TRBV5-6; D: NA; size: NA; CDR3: CASSMDESSYNEQFF; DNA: TGTGCCAGCAGCATGGACGAGAGCTCCTACAATGAGCAGTTCTTC
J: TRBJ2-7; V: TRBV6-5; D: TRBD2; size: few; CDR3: CASSYRRESAYEQYF; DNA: TGTGCCAGCAGTTACAGGCGGGAGTCCGCCTACGAGCAGTACTTC
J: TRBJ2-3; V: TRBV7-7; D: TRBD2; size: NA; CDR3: CASSLFPSGSTDTQYF; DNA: TGTGCTAGCAGCTTATTTCCTAGCGGGAGCACAGATACGCAGTATTTT
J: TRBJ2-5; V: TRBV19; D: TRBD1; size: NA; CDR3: CASRFSGQVEETQYF; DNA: TGTGCCAGTAGATTTTCGGGACAGGTAGAAGAGACCCAGTACTTC
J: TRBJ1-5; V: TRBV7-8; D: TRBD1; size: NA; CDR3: CASSDYRGSRPQHF; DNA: TGTGCCAGCAGCGACTACAGGGGGTCTCGACCCCAGCATTTT
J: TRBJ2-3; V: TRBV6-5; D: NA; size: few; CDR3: CASSYSTTVTDTQYF; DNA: TGTGCCAGCAGTTACTCAACCACGGTCACAGATACGCAGTATTTT
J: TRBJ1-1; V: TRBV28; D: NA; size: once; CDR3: CASRLTDGPPEAFF; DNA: TGTGCCAGCAGGCTAACAGACGGCCCCCCTGAAGCTTTCTTT
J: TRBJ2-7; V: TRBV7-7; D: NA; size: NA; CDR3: CASSERQPEGYEQYF; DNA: TGTGCTAGCAGCGAAAGACAACCCGAAGGCTACGAGCAGTACTTC
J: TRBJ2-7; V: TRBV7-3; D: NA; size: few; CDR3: CASSLKPSDEQYF; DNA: TGTGCCAGCAGCTTAAAGCCGTCCGACGAGCAGTACTTC
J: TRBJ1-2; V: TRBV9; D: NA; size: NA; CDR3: CASSVVGGANYGYTF; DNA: TGTGCCAGCAGCGTAGTTGGAGGGGCTAACTATGGCTACACCTTC
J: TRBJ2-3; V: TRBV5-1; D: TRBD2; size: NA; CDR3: CASSWRGERTDTQYF; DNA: TGCGCCAGCAGCTGGCGGGGGGAGCGCACAGATACGCAGTATTTT
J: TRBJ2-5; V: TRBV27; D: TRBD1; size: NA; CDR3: CASSLLRDRAFLETQYF; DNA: TGTGCCAGCAGTTTATTGAGGGACAGGGCCTTTTTAGAGACCCAGTACTTC
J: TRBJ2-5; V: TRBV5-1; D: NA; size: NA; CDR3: CASSPSTSRHF; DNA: TGCGCCAGCAGCCCATCTACCTCTAGGCACTTC
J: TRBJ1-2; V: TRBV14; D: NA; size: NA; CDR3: CASSLTESLGYGYTF; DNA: TGTGCCAGCAGCCTTACAGAGTCCTTAGGCTATGGCTACACCTTC
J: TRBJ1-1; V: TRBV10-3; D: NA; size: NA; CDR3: CAISLQGLYTEAFF; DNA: TGTGCCATCAGTTTGCAGGGCCTATACACTGAAGCTTTCTTT
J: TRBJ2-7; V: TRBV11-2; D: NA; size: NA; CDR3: CASSLGVLADSSYEQYF; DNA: TGTGCCAGCAGCTTAGGGGTTCTAGCGGACAGCTCCTACGAGCAGTACTTC
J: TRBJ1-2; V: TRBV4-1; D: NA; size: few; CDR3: CASSQEQGVYGYTF; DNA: TGCGCCAGCAGCCAAGAACAGGGAGTCTATGGCTACACCTTC
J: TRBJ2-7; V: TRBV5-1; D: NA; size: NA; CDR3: CASSLSSRPNEQYF; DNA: TGCGCCAGCAGCTTGAGTAGCCGGCCTAACGAGCAGTACTTC
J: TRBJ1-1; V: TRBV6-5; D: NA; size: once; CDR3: CASSYFGVNTEAFF; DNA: TGTGCCAGCAGTTACTTCGGGGTGAACACTGAAGCTTTCTTT
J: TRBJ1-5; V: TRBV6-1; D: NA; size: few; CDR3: CASSEWPYQPQHF; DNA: TGTGCCAGCAGTGAGTGGCCGTATCAGCCCCAGCATTTT
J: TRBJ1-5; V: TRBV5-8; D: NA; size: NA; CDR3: CASSLRDFNQPQHF; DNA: TGTGCCAGCAGCTTGAGGGACTTCAATCAGCCCCAGCATTTT
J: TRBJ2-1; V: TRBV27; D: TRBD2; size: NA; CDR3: CASSFSGGANNEQFF; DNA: TGTGCCAGCAGTTTTAGCGGGGGGGCCAATAATGAGCAGTTCTTC
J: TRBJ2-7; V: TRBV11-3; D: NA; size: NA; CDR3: CASSLSSGFEQYF; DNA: TGTGCCAGCAGCTTAAGCTCAGGGTTCGAGCAGTACTTC
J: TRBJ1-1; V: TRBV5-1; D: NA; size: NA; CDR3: CASSYAWGGNAAFF; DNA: TGCGCCAGCAGCTACGCTTGGGGCGGGAACGCAGCTTTCTTT
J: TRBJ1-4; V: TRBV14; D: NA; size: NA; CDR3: CASSLSGLATNEKLFF; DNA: TGTGCCAGCAGCCTCTCGGGACTAGCAACTAATGAAAAACTGTTTTTT
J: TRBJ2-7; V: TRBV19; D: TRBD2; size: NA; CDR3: CASSLTSGGYEQYF; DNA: TGTGCCAGTAGTTTGACTAGCGGGGGTTACGAGCAGTACTTC
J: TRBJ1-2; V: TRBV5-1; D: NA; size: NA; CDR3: CASSLSVGVLDGYTF; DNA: TGCGCCAGCAGCTTGTCTGTCGGGGTATTGGACGGCTACACCTTC
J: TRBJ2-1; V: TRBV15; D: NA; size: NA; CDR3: CATSSSPGGFNEQFF; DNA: TGTGCCACCTCCAGCAGCCCCGGGGGTTTCAATGAGCAGTTCTTC
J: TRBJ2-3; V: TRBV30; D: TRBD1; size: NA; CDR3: CAWAGGTGTQYF; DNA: TGTGCCTGGGCAGGCGGGACAGGTACGCAGTATTTT
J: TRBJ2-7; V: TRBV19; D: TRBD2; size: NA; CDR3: CASSAGVGYEQYF; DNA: TGTGCCAGTAGTGCGGGAGTAGGCTACGAGCAGTACTTC
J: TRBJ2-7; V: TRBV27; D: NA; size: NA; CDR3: CASSSGANYEQYF; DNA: TGTGCCAGCAGTTCCGGAGCCAACTACGAGCAGTACTTC
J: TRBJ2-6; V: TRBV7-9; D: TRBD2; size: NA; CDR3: CASSAGGRGPSGANVLTF; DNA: TGTGCCAGCAGCGCGGGGGGACGGGGACCCTCTGGGGCCAACGTCCTGACTTTC
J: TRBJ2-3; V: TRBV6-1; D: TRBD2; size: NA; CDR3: CASSERFWLAGNTDTQYF; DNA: TGTGCCAGCAGTGAAAGGTTCTGGCTAGCGGGAAACACAGATACGCAGTATTTT